The T cell receptor (beta chain) under discussion was sequenced for a study of cytomegalovirus exposure and HLA in healthy donors. Comments on this clone: Its target is not known.

The PCR had 60 Vbeta and 13 Jbeta primers. TCRdb's table, derived via immunoSEQ multiplex PCR, lists solely in-frame clones and lacks some. This sample has about 150,000 clones, with around 72% found just once. Study results and caveats: Rarity marked most TCR sequences, yet some public TCRs occurred in many donors.

Germline CDR1 SGHNT, CDR2 YYREEE (reference sequence). The ends were cut back, 4 bases at V and 0 bases at J, with 14 bases in the middle. This CDR3 comprises 15 residues. V usage is TRBV5-4 and J usage is TRBJ2-7; D perhaps matches TRBD1 (6 bases). The clonotype originates from a man aged 40-55 years in good health and CMV-seronegative. The material sequenced was PBMCs. CDR3 DNA sequence: TGTGCCAGCAGCAGTGGACAGTTGAGCTCCTACGAGCAGTACTTC. It specifies CASSSGQLSSYEQYF. Full variable domain (remainder filled in from reference TRBV5-4 and TRBJ2-7): ETGVTQSPTHLIKTRGQQVTLRCSSQSGHNTVSWYQQALGQGPQFIFQYYREEENGRGNFPPRFSGLQFPNYSSELNVNALELDDSALYLCASSSGQLSSYEQYFGPGTRLTVT.